The 18 T cell receptor beta chains given below trace back to one sample, sequenced in a study of early T cells in non-severe SARS-CoV-2 infection. TCRdb recomputed calls from the 5' RACE reads with MiXCR, one row per CDR3 protein. The table lists 25,000 to 30,000 distinct CDR3 sequences, around 5.4% of them singletons. Input material: whole blood. These receptors all come from an adult who was a healthcare worker with PCR-confirmed SARS-CoV-2 infection or an uninfected control (not recorded which).

This clonotype showed up many times. The rearrangement links TRBV7-2 to TRBJ2-5; the D gene is possibly TRBD1 (5 bases). CDR1 is SGHTA and CDR2 is FQGNSA in the germline V gene. Trimming removed 1 base from V and 0 bases from J, with 9 bases in between. The CDR3 totals 15 residues. The CDR3 DNA reads as TGTGCCAGCAGCTTAGGGGCAGGGTACCAAGAGACCCAGTACTTC. Residues: CASSLGAGYQETQYF.

This clonotype turned up a few times. The chain joins TRBV2 to TRBJ1-2; D gene unclear. This CDR3 contains 13 residues. In germline, CDR1 is SNHLY, CDR2 FYNNEI. Deletions cut 3 bases from V and 2 bases from J, with 7 bases between. CDR3 bases: TGTGCCAGCAGTGAGGCAGACAACTATGGCTACACCTTC. As protein: CASSEADNYGYTF.

This clonotype was detected only a few times. V is TRBV27 and J is TRBJ2-7; no definite D call. CDR1 MNHEY and CDR2 SMNVEV come from the germline V gene (reference sequence). The CDR3 is 14 amino acids. Trimming stripped 5 bases from V and 0 bases from J, with 11 bases between. CDR3 protein: CASSRNPDSYEQYF. CDR3 bases: TGTGCCAGCAGTCGAAACCCCGACTCCTACGAGCAGTACTTC.

Here the CDR3 DNA reads TGTGCCAGCTCTGATGGGGGAATGAACACTGAAGCTTTCTTT. Amino acids: CASSDGGMNTEAFF. This chain links TRBV18 with TRBJ1-1; tentative D call: TRBD1 (5 bases). The CDR3 spans 14 residues. Trimming removed 6 bases at V and 0 bases at J, with 11 bases between. Per germline, CDR1 KGHSH and CDR2 LQKENI.

This rearrangement joins TRBV19 to TRBJ1-2, with a possible D match to TRBD1 (5 bases). The V end lost 7 bases, the J end lost 4 bases, and 16 bases lay between the germline ends. Germline V gene sequence: CDR1 LNHDA, CDR2 SQIVND (reference sequence). This CDR3 is 14 amino acids long. The DNA for the CDR3 is TGTGCCAGTACCCCCTCGGGGACTAGCTATGGCTACACCTTC. Encoded protein: CASTPSGTSYGYTF.

CDR3 in amino acids: CASSPRARWGLPQETQYF. The CDR3 DNA reads TGTGCCAGCAGCCCAAGGGCTCGGTGGGGACTGCCTCAAGAGACCCAGTACTTC. The rearrangement uses TRBV5-5 and TRBJ2-5; D possibly corresponds to TRBD2 (6 bases). Germline values: CDR1 SGHKS, CDR2 YYEKEE (reference sequence). The CDR3 runs 18 residues. Trimming took 4 bases from V and 2 from J, leaving 24 bases between them.

In its sample, this clonotype was seen a few times. The genes are TRBV18 and TRBJ2-2; 7 positions match TRBD1. This CDR3 is built from 15 residues. The V and J ends lost 2 bases and 3 bases, in that order; junction bases with no gene match: 3. Germline V gene sequence: CDR1 KGHSH, CDR2 LQKENI. The CDR3 protein is CASSPGDRDTGELFF. The CDR3 region has the DNA TGTGCCAGCTCACCAGGCGACAGGGACACCGGGGAGCTGTTTTTT.

This clonotype was seen ten or more times. The V and J genes are TRBV20-1 and TRBJ2-1; 11 bases are shared with TRBD2. The J segment lost 7 bases and the V segment lost 2 bases, leaving 4 bases of the junction unmatched. The CDR3 extends over 14 amino acids. CDR1 and CDR2 (germline): DFQATT, SNEGSKA (reference sequence). DNA of the CDR3: TGCAGTGCTAGAATAGCGGGGGGGCCGAATGAGCAGTTCTTC. Translated, it gives CSARIAGGPNEQFF.

This clonotype was seen ten or more times. V gene TRBV3-1 combines with J gene TRBJ2-7, with no clear D. Germline lookup yields CDR1 LGHDT and CDR2 YNNKEL (reference sequence). The CDR3 sequence is 14 residues long. V was shortened by 4 bases and J by 6 bases, with 16 bases between the two germline ends. CDR3 residues: CASSRAAIFGEQYF. The CDR3 nucleotides read TGTGCCAGCAGCCGGGCGGCTATTTTCGGCGAGCAGTACTTC.

This clonotype showed up many times. The chain joins TRBV11-2 to TRBJ2-1, with unresolved D. Germline V gene data show CDR1 as SGHAT and CDR2 as FQNNGV. CDR3 length: 15 residues. V gave up 1 base and J gave up 2 bases, with 9 bases separating them. The CDR3 DNA is TGTGCCAGCAGCTTAGTGAGAATCACCTACAATGAGCAGTTCTTC. This gives the protein CASSLVRITYNEQFF.

V is TRBV19 and J is TRBJ2-7, with TRBD2 matching 7 bases. J was trimmed by 6 bases and V by 5 bases; bases with no gene match: 7. The CDR3 extends over 13 amino acids. Germline CDR1 and CDR2: LNHDA and SQIVND (reference sequence). The CDR3 DNA reads TGTGCCAGTAGTGCCCTGACTAGCTCCGAGCAGTACTTC. Translated: CASSALTSSEQYF.

This clonotype turned up a few times. The gene calls are TRBV12-5 and TRBJ2-7; D remains unclear. V was trimmed by 4 bases and J by 5 bases, leaving 15 bases between them. The CDR3 runs to 14 residues. CDR1 and CDR2 from the germline V gene are LGHNT and FRNRAP. This CDR3 reads CASGSYPSANEQYF. CDR3 nucleotide sequence: TGTGCTAGTGGTTCCTATCCTTCGGCGAACGAGCAGTACTTC.

This clonotype was seen a handful of times. V usage is TRBV7-2 and J usage is TRBJ1-2, with D possibly being TRBD1 (5 bases). Germline assignment: CDR1 SGHTA and CDR2 FQGNSA. The CDR3 is 12 residues long. Trimming took off 5 bases at V and 9 bases at J, with 13 bases between the two ends. This CDR3 reads CASSPRDQRYTF. In DNA form, the CDR3 reads TGTGCCAGCAGCCCTAGGGACCAGCGCTACACCTTC.

This clonotype was picked up many times. The chain's CDR3 is CASSWGGPYEQYF. CDR3 in DNA: TGCGCCAGCAGCTGGGGGGGCCCTTACGAGCAGTACTTC. The chain has TRBV5-1 and TRBJ2-7; a possible D gene is TRBD2 (7 bases). CDR1 and CDR2 (germline): SGHRS, YFSETQ. The CDR3 has 13 amino acids. Between the trimmed V and J ends, which lost 3 bases and 4 bases, there was a span of 11 bases. The variable domain in full, completed from reference TRBV5-1 and TRBJ2-7, reads KAGVTQTPRYLIKTRGQQVTLSCSPISGHRSVSWYQQTPGQGLQFLFEYFSETQRNKGNFPGRFSGRQFSNSRSEMNVSTLELGDSALYLCASSWGGPYEQYFGPGTRLTVT.

This clonotype was found many times. The rearrangement joins TRBV27 to TRBJ2-3; D not certain. Trimming stripped 5 bases from V and 2 bases from J, with 11 bases between. The CDR3 runs to 14 residues. The V gene's germline CDR1 is MNHEY and CDR2 SMNVEV (reference sequence). The CDR3 here is CASSPPVPTDTQYF. As DNA, the CDR3 is TGTGCCAGCAGTCCCCCGGTGCCCACAGATACGCAGTATTTT.

The table lists this clonotype with a few counts. CDR3: CSAAPGQTYGYTF. In DNA form, the CDR3 reads TGCAGTGCAGCCCCGGGACAGACCTATGGCTACACCTTC. V gene TRBV20-1 combines with J gene TRBJ1-2, with 7 bases aligning to TRBD1. Germline CDR1 reads DFQATT; CDR2 reads SNEGSKA (reference sequence). Losses at the gene ends were 6 bases for V and 4 bases for J; bases not matched to a gene: 8. CDR3 length equals 13 residues.

This clonotype appeared a few times. The chain carries TRBV29-1 and TRBJ2-1; a possible D gene is TRBD2 (5 bases). Germline CDR1 SQVTM, CDR2 ANQGSEA. The length of the CDR3 is 12 residues. V lost 5 bases, J lost 4 bases, and 9 bases lay in between. CDR3 nucleotides: TGCAGCGTTTTACTAGGGTACAATGAGCAGTTCTTC. Its protein is CSVLLGYNEQFF.

This rearrangement joins TRBV11-2 to TRBJ2-1; a possible D gene is TRBD1 (5 bases). V lost 1 base, J lost 8 bases, and 9 bases lay in between. Germline V lookup: CDR1 SGHAT, CDR2 FQNNGV. The CDR3 sequence is 13 residues long. CDR3 sequence: CASSLVRADEQFF. The CDR3 DNA is TGTGCCAGCAGCTTAGTCAGGGCCGATGAGCAGTTCTTC.